These T cell receptor beta chains were read from a single sample in a study of Graves' ophthalmopathy and Graves' hyperthyroidism. From the multiplex PCR reads, TCRdb called clonotypes with MiXCR, one entry per CDR3 protein. This table has roughly 160,000 distinct CDR3 sequences, around 39% appearing once. Sequenced: peripheral blood. The receptors derive from a man in his thirties or forties with Graves' ophthalmopathy. Each CDR3 is given with its conserved first and last residue. Each record gives: V gene, J gene, D gene, clone size, CDR3 protein, CDR3 DNA. The D gene is left open where the match is weak. Size values are once, few and many counts, or a class for expanded clones, and some rows have none.

>TRBV12-3/TRBV12-4|TRBJ1-2|-|-
CASSPILPSYGYTF
TGTGCCAGCAGCCCCATCCTTCCATCCTATGGCTACACCTTC
>TRBV11-2|TRBJ1-3|-|many
CASSLIPSNRVGNTIYF
TGTGCCAGCAGCTTAATCCCCTCTAACAGGGTTGGAAACACCATATATTTT
>TRBV7-3|TRBJ1-2|-|few
CASSWDGADGYTF
TGTGCCAGCAGCTGGGACGGGGCTGATGGCTACACCTTC
>TRBV12-3/TRBV12-4|TRBJ2-5|TRBD2|many
CASSLGLAGEETQYF
TGTGCCAGCAGTTTAGGGCTAGCGGGAGAAGAGACCCAGTACTTC
>TRBV28|TRBJ2-7|-|many
CASTRPGGSYEQYF
TGTGCCAGCACCCGGCCCGGGGGATCCTACGAGCAGTACTTC
>TRBV6-2/TRBV6-3|TRBJ1-5|-|-
CASSYLQAGYQPQHF
TGTGCCAGCAGTTACCTGCAGGCAGGGTACCAGCCCCAGCATTTT
>TRBV2|TRBJ2-5|-|-
CASSEAGTQYF
TGTGCCAGCAGTGAGGCGGGGACCCAGTACTTC
>TRBV11-2|TRBJ2-7|-|many
CASSPEWGVVGYEQYF
TGTGCCAGCAGCCCCGAATGGGGGGTGGTCGGCTACGAGCAGTACTTC
>TRBV19|TRBJ2-7|TRBD2|few
CASNPSGGPYEQYF
TGTGCCAGTAACCCTAGCGGGGGTCCCTACGAGCAGTACTTC
>TRBV6-1|TRBJ2-7|-|-
CASSEGRGTTYEQYF
TGTGCCAGCTCAGAAGGACGGGGGACCACCTACGAGCAGTACTTC
>TRBV6-1|TRBJ1-2|-|once
CASSDEGISGYTF
TGTGCCAGCAGCGATGAGGGGATCTCTGGCTACACCTTC
>TRBV6-1|TRBJ1-6|TRBD1|many
CATDPGTGGSPLHF
TGTGCCACCGACCCAGGGACAGGGGGTTCACCCCTCCACTTT
>TRBV6-2/TRBV6-3|TRBJ2-7|TRBD1|medium-sized
CASSSLQQGSYEQYF
TGTGCCAGCAGTTCCCTACAACAGGGGTCCTACGAGCAGTACTTC
>TRBV12-3/TRBV12-4|TRBJ1-1|-|many
CASSSGHSNTEAFF
TGTGCCAGCAGTTCGGGACACTCGAACACTGAAGCTTTCTTT
>TRBV6-1|TRBJ2-7|-|-
CASSEVPYEQYF
TGTGCCAGCAGTGAAGTGCCTTACGAGCAGTACTTC
>TRBV7-8|TRBJ1-1|-|-
CASSLEGGIEAFF
TGTGCCAGCAGCTTAGAGGGGGGGATTGAAGCTTTCTTT
>TRBV28|TRBJ2-7|-|-
CASSTLLVYEQYF
TGTGCCAGCAGTACTCTCCTAGTGTACGAGCAGTACTTC
>TRBV6-1|TRBJ1-1|-|few
CASSEAPGLTEAFF
TGTGCCAGCAGTGAAGCGCCGGGTTTGACTGAAGCTTTCTTT
>TRBV30|TRBJ2-5|TRBD2|-
CAWSDSSGRGETQYF
TGTGCCTGGAGTGACAGTAGCGGGAGGGGGGAGACCCAGTACTTC
>TRBV15|TRBJ2-5|-|-
CATSPNRWGSEETQYF
TGTGCCACCAGCCCCAACCGCTGGGGGTCTGAGGAGACCCAGTACTTC
>TRBV19|TRBJ1-5|-|many
CASNDGGDQPQHF
TGTGCCAGTAATGATGGGGGAGATCAGCCCCAGCATTTT
>TRBV28|TRBJ2-5|-|-
CASSLSAVRETQYF
TGTGCCAGCAGTTTATCGGCAGTGAGAGAGACCCAGTACTTC
>TRBV6-5|TRBJ1-1|-|-
CASSYSMASNTEAFF
TGTGCCAGCAGTTACTCGATGGCATCGAACACTGAAGCTTTCTTT
>TRBV12-3/TRBV12-4|TRBJ1-2|-|-
CASSLAGGSGVYGYTF
TGTGCCAGCAGTTTAGCTGGAGGTTCGGGGGTCTATGGCTACACCTTC
>TRBV30|TRBJ2-2|-|-
CAWSAVGAGELFF
TGTGCCTGGAGTGCTGTGGGGGCCGGGGAGCTGTTTTTT
>TRBV6-5|TRBJ2-7|TRBD2|-
CASSSVAGSSYEQYF
TGTGCCAGCAGTTCGGTAGCGGGGAGCTCCTACGAGCAGTACTTC
>TRBV30|TRBJ2-7|TRBD2|-
CAWSAGLAGVEQYF
TGTGCCTGGAGCGCGGGACTAGCGGGAGTGGAGCAGTACTTC
>TRBV6-5|TRBJ1-2|-|many
CASNRLQDHDYTF
TGTGCCAGCAATCGCCTCCAGGACCACGACTACACCTTC
>TRBV11-2|TRBJ2-7|TRBD2|once
CASSQMLAGGSYEQYF
TGTGCCAGCAGCCAAATGCTAGCGGGGGGATCCTACGAGCAGTACTTC
>TRBV5-1|TRBJ2-5|TRBD2|many
CASSGTLAGEQETQYF
TGCGCCAGCAGCGGGACTCTAGCGGGAGAGCAAGAGACCCAGTACTTC
>TRBV7-8|TRBJ2-7|TRBD2|-
CASSSSGLAVAYEQYF
TGTGCCAGCAGCTCCTCAGGGCTAGCGGTGGCCTACGAGCAGTACTTC